The 25 T cell receptor beta chains below come from one sample, sequenced in a study of blood T cell repertoires in COVID-19. TCRdb keeps only in-frame clones here, not all; method: immunoSEQ multiplex PCR. The data show 40,000 to 55,000 clones, 70% to 90% seen once. The sample was peripheral blood. The receptor set was obtained from a man aged 50 or older with active COVID-19.

This clone was seen a single time. This chain connects TRBV19 to TRBJ2-5; 14 nucleotides agree with TRBD2. This CDR3 is 16 amino acids long. Per the germline V gene, CDR1 is LNHDA and CDR2 is SQIVND (reference sequence). CDR3 loop: CAKGGLAGADQETQYF. The CDR3 coding sequence is TGTGCAAAAGGGGGACTAGCGGGGGCCGATCAAGAGACCCAGTACTTC.

This rearrangement joins TRBV6-6 to TRBJ2-1, with TRBD1 matching over 9 bases. The CDR3 extends over 17 amino acids. The V gene's germline CDR1 is MNHNY and CDR2 SVGAGI (reference sequence). The V gene end was trimmed by 5 bases and the J gene end by 0 bases; junction bases not matched to a gene: 8. CDR3 in amino acids: CASSPSPTGGSYNEQFF. The CDR3 DNA follows: TGTGCCAGCAGTCCATCCCCGACAGGGGGCTCCTACAATGAGCAGTTCTTC.

This clone was recorded a few times. The chain has TRBV9 and TRBJ2-2; possibly TRBD2 for D (5 bases). The CDR3 totals 14 residues. Trimming took 2 bases from V and 5 from J, leaving 10 bases between them. Germline lookup yields CDR1 SGDLS and CDR2 YYNGEE. The CDR3 is CASSVWEKTGELFF. The CDR3 nucleotides are TGTGCCAGCAGCGTTTGGGAGAAGACCGGGGAGCTGTTTTTT.

The J gene is TRBJ2-2, the V gene TRBV6-1; 9 nucleotides line up with TRBD2. V gave up 2 bases and J gave up 6 bases; unmatched junction bases: 10. Germline V CDR1 and CDR2: MNHNS, SASEGT. This CDR3 has 17 amino acids. The DNA of the CDR3 is TGTGCCAGCAGTGAAAGAGCGGGGGGTGTTTATCCCGGGGAGCTGTTTTTT. It translates to CASSERAGGVYPGELFF.

Comments on this clone: At the DNA level, this CDR3 is encoded by other sequences in the same sample as well. The chain recombines TRBV5-1 with TRBJ2-3, with 8 bases matching TRBD2. Germline V gives CDR1 SGHRS, CDR2 YFSETQ. V trimming: 0 bases; J trimming: 0 bases; junction bases outside the gene matches: 3. This CDR3 region has 16 residues. CDR3 in amino acids: CASSLGQRGSTDTQYF. In nucleotides, the CDR3 is TGCGCCAGCAGCTTGGGGCAGCGGGGGAGCACAGATACGCAGTATTTT.

The V call is TRBV5-1, the J call TRBJ1-2; TRBD1 matches at 9 bases. The germline V gene has CDR1 SGHRS and CDR2 YFSETQ. V lost 4 bases to trimming and J lost 4 bases; unmatched junction nucleotides: 5. CDR3 length: 14 amino acids. CDR3 amino acids: CASSVGTGPYGYTF. The DNA of the CDR3 is TGCGCCAGCAGCGTCGGGACAGGGCCCTATGGCTACACCTTC.

The chain couples TRBV6-2 or TRBV6-3 to TRBJ1-5, with 8 bases that match TRBD1. There are 17 residues in the CDR3. After removal of 0 bases from V and 4 bases from J, the junction contained 8 bases not matched to a gene. Germline V gene data show CDR1 as MNHEY and CDR2 as SVGEGT. Here the CDR3 reads CASSYSTLDRVNQPQHF. The CDR3 DNA is TGTGCCAGCAGTTACTCGACATTGGACAGGGTTAATCAGCCCCAGCATTTT.

A few counts support this clone. The J gene is TRBJ2-7, the V gene TRBV5-1; D not resolved. Germline CDR1 and CDR2: SGHRS and YFSETQ. Trimming left V 3 bases short and J 3 bases short, with 7 bases between. The CDR3 loop spans 12 amino acids. CDR3 sequence: CASSSSGYEQYF. CDR3 nucleotide sequence: TGCGCCAGCAGCTCATCAGGCTACGAGCAGTACTTC.

The chain joins TRBV20-1 to TRBJ2-1; D gene unclear. The CDR3 is 13 residues long. With 3 bases removed from V and 4 bases from J, the gap between germline ends came to 10 bases. CDR1 and CDR2 (germline): DFQATT, SNEGSKA (reference sequence). CDR3 protein: CSASDSTYNEQFF. The CDR3 nucleotides are TGCAGTGCTAGTGACTCTACGTACAATGAGCAGTTCTTC.

This chain joins TRBV5-1 and TRBJ2-5, with 8 bases identical to TRBD2. CDR1 and CDR2 from the germline V gene are SGHRS and YFSETQ. The CDR3 covers 18 residues. V gave up 1 base and J gave up 3 bases; unmatched junction bases: 14. The CDR3 is CASSLSGGGQLLEETQYF. CDR3 bases: TGCGCCAGCAGCTTGTCGGGCGGGGGGCAGCTACTCGAAGAGACCCAGTACTTC. The full variable domain, completed using reference TRBV5-1 and TRBJ2-5, is KAGVTQTPRYLIKTRGQQVTLSCSPISGHRSVSWYQQTPGQGLQFLFEYFSETQRNKGNFPGRFSGRQFSNSRSEMNVSTLELGDSALYLCASSLSGGGQLLEETQYFGPGTRLLVL.

The CDR3: CASSQARDEQFF. The DNA for the CDR3 is TGCGCCAGCAGCCAAGCCCGGGATGAGCAGTTCTTC. V and J are TRBV4-1 and TRBJ2-1; D gene uncertain. Trimming took off 1 base at V and 8 bases at J, with 6 bases between the two ends. The CDR3 length is 12 residues. CDR1 and CDR2 from the germline V gene are MGHRA and YSYEKL.

The CDR3 nucleotides read TGTGCCAGCAGCCTGGGACTAGCGGACATCTCCTACAATGAGCAGTTCTTC. Amino acids: CASSLGLADISYNEQFF. The rearrangement uses TRBV3-1 (or the pseudogene TRBV3-2) and TRBJ2-1; TRBD2 matches 11 bases. Germline loops: CDR1 LGHDT, CDR2 YNNKEL (reference sequence). The CDR3 runs 17 residues. The junction had 5 bases not matched to a gene; V was cut back by 4 bases and J by 0 bases.

The chain employs TRBV11-2 and TRBJ2-2, with a weak D call TRBD1 (5 bases). V was clipped by 1 base and J by 3 bases, with 12 bases between them. Germline CDR1 and CDR2: SGHAT and FQNNGV. The CDR3 length is 16 residues. DNA for the CDR3: TGTGCCAGCAGCTTAGTAGGCCGGACATACACCGGGGAGCTGTTTTTT. It is translated as CASSLVGRTYTGELFF.

This clone has a handful of counts. This chain links TRBV5-1 with TRBJ1-3; no clear D. The germline gives CDR1 SGHRS, CDR2 YFSETQ. V was clipped by 3 bases and J by 2 bases, with 6 bases between them. This CDR3 is built from 13 residues. The CDR3 nucleotides read TGCGCCAGCAGCTCGTCCGCTGGAAACACCATATATTTT. Translating gives CASSSSAGNTIYF.

The CDR3 spells CASSTKPRVGTGELFF. The CDR3 region has the DNA TGTGCCAGCAGCACCAAGCCCAGGGTTGGCACCGGGGAGCTGTTTTTT. The chain joins TRBV21-1 to TRBJ2-2; TRBD1, the table's D call, lacks a check against the DNA. TRBV21-1 is flagged as a pseudogene. CDR3 length equals 16 residues.

V usage is TRBV15 and J usage is TRBJ2-2; weak D call: TRBD1 (6 bases). V was clipped by 6 bases and J by 3 bases, with 11 bases between them. This CDR3 has 14 amino acids. Per the germline V gene, CDR1 is LNHNV and CDR2 is YYDKDF (reference sequence). In DNA, the CDR3 is TGTGCCACCAGTGGACAGATATACACCGGGGAGCTGTTTTTT. Translated, it gives CATSGQIYTGELFF.

This clone has only one observation. As DNA, the CDR3 is TGTGCCAGCAGTGAAGTGCCAGGGTTACAACTCAAAAACATTCAGTACTTC. It specifies CASSEVPGLQLKNIQYF. This chain uses TRBV6-1 with TRBJ2-4; possibly TRBD1 for D (5 bases). This CDR3 has 17 amino acids. The V gene lost 1 base and the J gene lost 3 bases, with 16 bases spanning the gap. CDR1 and CDR2 (germline): MNHNS, SASEGT.

This sequence joins TRBV19 and TRBJ1-6; unclear D gene. The CDR3 has 13 amino acids. V was cut by 5 bases and J by 5 bases, with 7 bases left in between. The germline V gene encodes CDR1 LNHDA and CDR2 SQIVND (reference sequence). CDR3 nucleotides: TGTGCCAGTAGTGAGGTGGATAATTCACCCCTCCACTTT. Protein product: CASSEVDNSPLHF. The complete variable domain, with remaining parts taken from reference TRBV19 and TRBJ1-6, reads DGGITQSPKYLFRKEGQNVTLSCEQNLNHDAMYWYRQDPGQGLRLIYYSQIVNDFQKGDIAEGYSVSREKKESFPLTVTSAQKNPTAFYLCASSEVDNSPLHFGNGTRLTVT.

The chain uses TRBV6-2 or TRBV6-3 and TRBJ2-3; possible D gene TRBD2, 5 bases. Germline V gene sequence: CDR1 MNHEY, CDR2 SVGEGT. Trimming cost V 4 bases and J 3 bases, with 8 bases left between them. There are 13 residues in the CDR3. The CDR3 coding sequence is TGTGCCAGCAGTTCGGGATCGACAGATACGCAGTATTTT. Residues: CASSSGSTDTQYF.

This rearrangement joins TRBV10-2 to TRBJ2-7; D possibly corresponds to TRBD1 (5 bases). The length of the CDR3 is 12 residues. In germline, CDR1 is WSHSY, CDR2 SAAADI. Trimming cost V 6 bases and J 6 bases, with 12 bases left between them. CDR3 DNA sequence: TGCGCCAGCAGGGACCAGCAGGGCGAGCAGTACGTC. This gives the protein CASRDQQGEQYV.

This clone was observed a handful of times. The rearrangement joins TRBV5-8 to TRBJ1-1, with 8 bases fitting TRBD1. The CDR3 contains 14 residues. The V and J ends lost 7 bases and 2 bases, in that order; junction bases with no gene match: 7. Germline CDR1 and CDR2: SGHTS and YDEGEE. The CDR3 DNA follows: TGTGCCAGCGGGCGAGGACAGGGAAACACTGAAGCTTTCTTT. Protein product: CASGRGQGNTEAFF.

CDR3 sequence reads: CASREQGRSNEKLFF. The DNA of the CDR3 is TGTGCCAGCAGAGAACAGGGTCGGTCTAATGAAAAACTGTTTTTT. The chain has TRBV3-1 (or the pseudogene TRBV3-2) and TRBJ1-4; the D gene is possibly TRBD1 (6 bases). The CDR3 runs to 15 residues. Trimming took off 6 bases at V and 3 bases at J, with 14 bases between the two ends. The germline V gene encodes CDR1 LGHDT and CDR2 YNNKEL (reference sequence).

V gene TRBV7-9 combines with J gene TRBJ1-2; no clear D gene. V was cut by 1 base and J by 3 bases, with 12 bases left in between. Germline lookup yields CDR1 SEHNR and CDR2 FQNEAQ (reference sequence). The CDR3 totals 15 residues. CDR3 residues: CASSLGGIGDYGYTF. The CDR3 coding sequence is TGTGCCAGCAGCTTAGGAGGGATAGGAGACTATGGCTACACCTTC.

The chain employs TRBV19 and TRBJ2-5; 9 positions agree with TRBD2. This CDR3 has 15 amino acids. CDR1 LNHDA and CDR2 SQIVND come from the germline V gene (reference sequence). The junction had 6 bases not matched to a gene; V was cut back by 7 bases and J by 0 bases. The DNA of the CDR3 is TGTGCCAGTATGGAGGGGACTAGCTACCAAGAGACCCAGTACTTC. The encoded protein is CASMEGTSYQETQYF.

The CDR3, as DNA: TGTGCCAGTAGTCAGCACAGCCAACCCCTCCACTTT. Protein sequence: CASSQHSQPLHF. This sequence joins TRBV19 and TRBJ1-6; no reliable D call. The CDR3 loop spans 12 amino acids. Trimming left V 5 bases short and J 12 bases short, with 11 bases between. Per germline, CDR1 LNHDA and CDR2 SQIVND (reference sequence).